These 30 T cell receptor beta chains originate from one sample sequenced in a study of T cell repertoires in cytomegalovirus infection. TCRdb re-called the reads through MiXCR, storing one row per CDR3 protein. The table shows hundreds of thousands of distinct CDR3 sequences, with about 24% occurring only once. The specimen sequenced was CD8+ T cells from PBMCs. These receptors all come from a human donor in good health (CMV status not recorded). Some clones in this sample may be carry-over from other donors' samples.

The J gene is TRBJ2-3, the V gene TRBV7-6, with D hard to call. The length of the CDR3 is 12 residues. Trimming left V 4 bases short and J 7 bases short, with 9 bases between. Germline V gene lookup returns CDR1 SGHVS and CDR2 FNYEAQ. CDR3 in DNA: TGTGCCAGCAGCTCCGACTTTTATACGCAGTATTTT. It is translated as CASSSDFYTQYF. Full variable domain (rest looked up from reference TRBV7-6 and TRBJ2-3): GAGVSQSPRYKVTKRGQDVALRCDPISGHVSLYWYRQALGQGPEFLTYFNYEAQQDKSGLPNDRFSAERPEGSISTLTIQRTEQRDSAMYRCASSSDFYTQYFGPGTRLTVL.

This clonotype came up many times. The CDR3 sequence is CASTLDRERLEAFF. DNA of the CDR3: TGTGCCAGCACCCTAGACAGGGAAAGGCTTGAAGCTTTCTTT. The chain links TRBV6-2 or TRBV6-3 to TRBJ1-1; 7 nucleotides align to TRBD1. CDR3 length: 14 residues. V trimming: 7 bases; J trimming: 7 bases; junction bases outside the gene matches: 12. CDR1 is MNHEY, CDR2 SVGEGT, per germline.

The genes are TRBV20-1 and TRBJ2-2; the D call may be TRBD1 or TRBD2 (5 bases each). The V gene lost 1 base and the J gene lost 3 bases, with 6 bases spanning the gap. Germline V gene lookup returns CDR1 DFQATT and CDR2 SNEGSKA (reference sequence). The CDR3 covers 13 residues. CDR3 region: CSARGGYTGELFF. The DNA of the CDR3 is TGCAGTGCTAGAGGGGGGTACACCGGGGAGCTGTTTTTT.

This chain joins TRBV19 and TRBJ1-5; no reliable D call. CDR3 length: 15 residues. V was trimmed by 3 bases and J by 0 bases, leaving 9 bases between them. Germline CDR1 LNHDA, CDR2 SQIVND (reference sequence). The CDR3: CASSISGDSNQPQHF. CDR3 nucleotides: TGTGCCAGTAGTATCTCCGGGGATAGCAATCAGCCCCAGCATTTT.

V usage is TRBV20-1 and J usage is TRBJ1-3; perhaps TRBD1 as D (5 bases). From germline, CDR1 is DFQATT and CDR2 SNEGSKA (reference sequence). This CDR3 region has 18 residues. V was pared by 0 bases and J by 0 bases, with 18 bases between. Written as DNA, the CDR3 is TGCAGTGCTAGAGATTTAAGGGGCAGCGATCCCTCTGGAAACACCATATATTTT. It specifies CSARDLRGSDPSGNTIYF.

This clonotype was seen a few times. The genes are TRBV15 and TRBJ1-3, with no clear D. The CDR3 extends over 15 amino acids. Trimming removed 1 base at V and 0 bases at J, with 7 bases between. CDR1 is LNHNV, CDR2 YYDKDF, per germline (reference sequence). The CDR3 reads CATSRGWDSGNTIYF. The CDR3 region has the DNA TGTGCCACCAGCAGAGGATGGGACTCTGGAAACACCATATATTTT.

This clonotype was seen repeatedly, ten times or more. The chain couples TRBV7-8 to TRBJ2-2; 9 bases agree with TRBD1. V trimming: 4 bases; J trimming: 7 bases; junction bases outside the gene matches: 4. The CDR3 is 14 amino acids. Germline loops: CDR1 SGHVS, CDR2 FQNEAQ. CDR3 DNA: TGTGCCAGCAGCTGGCGACAGGGGGTCGGGGAGCTGTTTTTT. Its translation is CASSWRQGVGELFF. Full variable domain (remainder filled in from reference TRBV7-8 and TRBJ2-2): GAGVSQSPRYKVAKRGQDVALRCDPISGHVSLFWYQQALGQGPEFLTYFQNEAQLDKSGLPSDRFFAERPEGSVSTLKIQRTQQEDSAVYLCASSWRQGVGELFFGEGSRLTVL.

The V call is TRBV19, the J call TRBJ1-1; 9 bases match TRBD1. The ends lost 9 bases at V and 5 bases at J; junction bases unmatched: 31. CDR1 is LNHDA, CDR2 SQIVND, per germline (reference sequence). The CDR3 is made up of 21 amino acids. DNA of the CDR3: TGTGCCAGCCCCATCACCTCCATCACGGCCCGGGGGACAGGGACCAGTACTGAAGCTTTCTTT. Encoded protein: CASPITSITARGTGTSTEAFF.

This chain uses TRBV28 with TRBJ2-3; the match to TRBD2 covers 12 bases. The germline V gene has CDR1 MDHEN and CDR2 SYDVKM. J lost 1 base, V lost 1 base, and 15 bases had no gene match. The CDR3 is 21 amino acids. The CDR3 loop is CASSLYTLGTSGPWGTDTQYF. CDR3 coding DNA: TGTGCCAGCAGTTTATATACCCTCGGGACTAGCGGGCCCTGGGGCACAGATACGCAGTATTTT.

The chain has TRBV7-9 and TRBJ2-5; no firm D call. From germline, CDR1 is SEHNR and CDR2 FQNEAQ (reference sequence). Trimming pared 10 bases from V and 1 base from J, leaving 10 bases between. This CDR3 has 12 amino acids. The CDR3 DNA reads TGTGCCACCATGAGATCCCAAGAGACCCAGTACTTC. Amino acids: CATMRSQETQYF.

This clonotype was counted at least ten times. The V and J genes are TRBV7-9 and TRBJ1-1; D gene uncertain. The CDR3 length is 16 residues. CDR1 SEHNR and CDR2 FQNEAQ come from the germline V gene (reference sequence). Trimming removed 5 bases at V and 1 base at J, with 17 bases between. CDR3 sequence: CASSPPIVTWNTEAFF. The CDR3 DNA follows: TGTGCCAGCAGCCCTCCTATCGTGACCTGGAACACTGAAGCTTTCTTT.

Notes on this clonotype: A much larger clone sits a single nucleotide away, making a read error possible. The rearrangement links TRBV7-9 to TRBJ2-2; maybe TRBD2 (5 bases). This CDR3 contains 13 residues. CDR1 is SEHNR, CDR2 FQNEAQ, per germline (reference sequence). The CDR3 DNA is TGTGTCAGCAGCTTCGCGGGTACCGGGGAGCTGTTTTTT. It codes for CVSSFAGTGELFF.

Points on this clonotype: A read error is possible here, since a much larger clone lies one base away. Here the CDR3 DNA reads TGTGCCAGCAGCCCGACCGGGACAGCAGATACGCAGTGTTTT. Its translation: CASSPTGTADTQCF. The chain links TRBV7-9 to TRBJ2-3; 7 bases are shared with TRBD1. The CDR3 runs to 14 residues. Per the germline V gene, CDR1 is SEHNR and CDR2 is FQNEAQ (reference sequence).

The table lists this clonotype with a few counts. The rearrangement links TRBV7-8 to TRBJ1-2; D remains unclear. The V gene lost 1 base and the J gene lost 6 bases, with 9 bases spanning the gap. From germline, CDR1 is SGHVS and CDR2 FQNEAQ. CDR3 length: 13 amino acids. CDR3 loop: CASSLGFSNGYTF. The CDR3 nucleotides read TGTGCCAGCAGCTTAGGATTTTCCAATGGCTACACCTTC.

The chain recombines TRBV6-6 with TRBJ2-3; 8 bases align to TRBD1. Trimming took 4 bases from V and 0 from J; bases not matched to a gene: 6. This CDR3 has 16 residues. Germline V gives CDR1 MNHNY, CDR2 SVGAGI (reference sequence). This chain's CDR3 is CASSSPTGVSTDTQYF. Written as DNA, the CDR3 is TGTGCCAGCAGTTCCCCGACAGGGGTGAGCACAGATACGCAGTATTTT.

CDR3 amino acids: CASSTQGLQFF. Written as DNA, the CDR3 is TGTGCCAGCAGCACACAGGGTTTACAGTTCTTC. V and J are TRBV7-3 and TRBJ2-1, with D tentatively TRBD1 (6 bases). Trimming took off 5 bases at V and 13 bases at J, with 12 bases between the two ends. Per germline, CDR1 SGHTA and CDR2 FQGTGA. This CDR3 has 11 residues.

On this clonotype itself: A single base separates this from a much larger clone, so it may be a read error. The V gene is TRBV7-8, the J gene TRBJ1-3, with unresolved D. The CDR3 consists of 15 residues. CDR1 and CDR2 (germline): SGHVS, FQNEAQ. DNA for the CDR3: TGTGCAACCGCTCCCGAGACAATCACTGGAAACACCATATATTTT. It is translated as CATAPETITGNTIYF.

This clonotype was observed at least ten times. This sequence joins TRBV7-9 and TRBJ1-1; D ambiguous. The CDR3 has 14 amino acids. V dropped 5 bases and J dropped 0 bases, with 10 bases sitting between them. Germline lookup yields CDR1 SEHNR and CDR2 FQNEAQ (reference sequence). The CDR3 bases are TGTGCCAGCAGCCCCGGCGGTGTGAACACTGAAGCTTTCTTT. This translates into CASSPGGVNTEAFF.

CDR3 in amino acids: CASSFSADSYNEQFF. In nucleotides, the CDR3 is TGTGCCAGCAGTTTCTCGGCAGACTCCTACAATGAGCAGTTCTTC. V usage is TRBV12-3 or TRBV12-4 and J usage is TRBJ2-1; D is ambiguous. With 3 bases removed from V and 0 bases from J, the gap between germline ends came to 9 bases. The CDR3 is 15 amino acids.

This clonotype was recorded once. CDR3 bases: TGTGCCAGCAGCCAAATAGGTACAGTCTACAATGAGCAGTTCTTC. It codes for CASSQIGTVYNEQFF. V is TRBV7-6 and J is TRBJ2-1; D unclear. The CDR3 totals 15 residues. Germline V lookup: CDR1 SGHVS, CDR2 FNYEAQ. V was shortened by 5 bases and J by 3 bases, with 14 bases between the two germline ends.

As regards this clonotype: A much larger clone lies a single base off, so this may be a read error. The chain joins TRBV7-2 to TRBJ1-5; 7 bases fit TRBD1. Germline-derived CDR1 and CDR2 are SGHTA and FQGNSA. This CDR3 has 15 residues. The CDR3 spells CASSSKTGYNQPQRF. CDR3 DNA sequence: TGTGCCAGCAGCTCCAAGACAGGGTACAATCAGCCCCAGCGTTTT.

Note on this clonotype: One end of the junction varies from germline; a read error may be responsible. The genes are TRBV6-1 and TRBJ1-1; TRBD1 matches 8 bases. The CDR3 has 16 residues. The germline CDR1 and CDR2 sequences are MNHNS and SASEGT. CDR3 amino acids: CANSTTDRGGNTEAFF. Here the CDR3 DNA reads TGTGCCAACAGTACGACCGACAGGGGAGGGAACACTGAAGCTTTCTTT.

This clonotype was observed a handful of times. The chain employs TRBV2 and TRBJ2-5, with a possible D match to TRBD1 (6 bases). The germline gives CDR1 SNHLY, CDR2 FYNNEI. The CDR3 length is 14 residues. Between the trimmed V and J ends, which lost 7 bases and 5 bases, there was a span of 17 bases. The CDR3 sequence is CASNPRGVAETQYF. CDR3 in DNA: TGTGCCAGCAACCCCAGGGGCGTAGCGGAGACCCAGTACTTC.

The rearrangement uses TRBV28 and TRBJ2-1, with 11 bases matching TRBD1. Germline CDR1 MDHEN, CDR2 SYDVKM. J lost 6 bases, V lost 3 bases, and 4 bases had no gene match. This CDR3 is 15 amino acids long. The CDR3 region has the DNA TGTGCCAGCAGTTTCTCCGGGACAGGGGGCAATGAGCAGTTCTTC. Translated, it gives CASSFSGTGGNEQFF.

V usage is TRBV19 and J usage is TRBJ1-1; D gene uncertain. The V end was cut by 5 bases, the J end by 3 bases, with 10 bases between. The CDR3 length is 13 residues. Germline CDR1 LNHDA, CDR2 SQIVND (reference sequence). This CDR3 is CASSDGRYTEAFF. CDR3 nucleotides: TGTGCCAGTAGTGACGGGCGTTACACTGAAGCTTTCTTT.

This chain connects TRBV12-3 or TRBV12-4 to TRBJ2-3; the D gene is possibly TRBD2 (5 bases). The CDR3 runs to 15 residues. V lost 7 bases to trimming and J lost 3 bases, with 17 bases between them. CDR3 coding DNA: TGTGCCAGCAACCTTGTCGGGCCGGGGACAGATACGCAGTATTTT. It codes for CASNLVGPGTDTQYF.

In this sample, this clonotype turned up many times. The rearrangement joins TRBV12-3 or TRBV12-4 to TRBJ2-2; TRBD1 aligns across 7 bases. V lost 6 bases and J lost 6; bases outside the gene matches: 16. The CDR3 loop spans 17 amino acids. This CDR3 is CASSPGQDRPRAGELFF. Written as DNA, the CDR3 is TGTGCCAGCAGCCCCGGACAGGACCGCCCGAGGGCCGGGGAGCTGTTTTTT.

This clonotype has a handful of counts. The chain employs TRBV10-3 and TRBJ2-5; TRBD1 agrees at 8 bases. CDR1 and CDR2 from the germline V gene are ENHRY and SYGVKD. The CDR3 spans 17 residues. V trimming: 0 bases; J trimming: 4 bases; junction bases outside the gene matches: 10. The CDR3 region is CAISESNKQGAGETQYF. CDR3 bases: TGTGCCATCAGTGAGTCGAATAAGCAGGGGGCAGGAGAGACCCAGTACTTC.

On this clonotype itself: This clone may be a read error of a much larger clone one base away. The chain joins TRBV7-6 to TRBJ2-1, with D possibly TRBD2 on 6 matching bases. V gave up 4 bases and J gave up 4 bases, with 26 bases separating them. The CDR3 spans 19 residues. Germline CDR1 SGHVS, CDR2 FNYEAQ. The CDR3 sequence: CASSSTASSAFSLYNEQFF. The CDR3 region has the DNA TGTGCCAGCAGCTCTACCGCCTCTAGCGCCTTCAGCCTATACAATGAGCAGTTCTTC.

The rearrangement links TRBV19 to TRBJ2-3; 13 bases fit TRBD2. V lost 5 bases, J lost 7 bases, and 9 bases stayed unmatched. Germline V lookup: CDR1 LNHDA, CDR2 SQIVND (reference sequence). This CDR3 comprises 16 residues. For the CDR3, the DNA is TGTGCCAGTAGTGCGGGGACTAGCGGGGCCGGGAATACGCAGTATTTT. Translating gives CASSAGTSGAGNTQYF.